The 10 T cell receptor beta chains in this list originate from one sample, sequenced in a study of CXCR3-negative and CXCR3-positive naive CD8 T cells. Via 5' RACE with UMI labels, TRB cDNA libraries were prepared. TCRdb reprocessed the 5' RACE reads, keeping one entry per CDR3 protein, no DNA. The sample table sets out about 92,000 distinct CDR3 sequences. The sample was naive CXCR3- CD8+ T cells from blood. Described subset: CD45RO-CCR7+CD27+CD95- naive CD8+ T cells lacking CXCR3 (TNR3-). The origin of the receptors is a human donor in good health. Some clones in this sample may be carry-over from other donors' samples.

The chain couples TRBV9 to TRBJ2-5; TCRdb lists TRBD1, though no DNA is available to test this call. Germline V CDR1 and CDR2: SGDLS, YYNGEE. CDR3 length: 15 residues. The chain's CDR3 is CASSVSGTGDETQYF.

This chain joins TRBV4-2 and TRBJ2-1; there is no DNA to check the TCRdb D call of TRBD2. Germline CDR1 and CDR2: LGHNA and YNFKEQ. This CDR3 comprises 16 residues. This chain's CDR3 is CASSHLTGPPYNEQFF.

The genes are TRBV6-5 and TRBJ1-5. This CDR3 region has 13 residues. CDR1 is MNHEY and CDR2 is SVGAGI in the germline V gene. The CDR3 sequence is CASSYNSNQPQHF.

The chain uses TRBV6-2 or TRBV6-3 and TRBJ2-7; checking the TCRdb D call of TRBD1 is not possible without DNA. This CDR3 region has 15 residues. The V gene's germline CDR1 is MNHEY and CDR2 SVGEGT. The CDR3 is CASSQPITGAYEQYF.

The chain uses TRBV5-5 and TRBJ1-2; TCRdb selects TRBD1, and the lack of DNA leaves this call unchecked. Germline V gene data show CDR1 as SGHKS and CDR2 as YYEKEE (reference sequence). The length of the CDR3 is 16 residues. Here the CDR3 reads CASSLEVVGQGAGYTF.

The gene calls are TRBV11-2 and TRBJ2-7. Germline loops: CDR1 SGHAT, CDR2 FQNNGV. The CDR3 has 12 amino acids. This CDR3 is CVSSLGDYEQYF.

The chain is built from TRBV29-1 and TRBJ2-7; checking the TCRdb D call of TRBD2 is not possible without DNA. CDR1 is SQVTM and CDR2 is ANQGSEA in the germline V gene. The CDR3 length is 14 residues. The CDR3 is CSVVIAGGRYEQYF.

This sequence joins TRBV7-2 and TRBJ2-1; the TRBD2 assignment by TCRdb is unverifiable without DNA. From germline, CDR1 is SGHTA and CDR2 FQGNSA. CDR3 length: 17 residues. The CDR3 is CASSLQFGGVAYNEKFF.

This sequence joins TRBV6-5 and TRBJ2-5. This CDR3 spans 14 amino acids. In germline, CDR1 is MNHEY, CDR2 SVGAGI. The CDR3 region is CASSQYRKQETQYF.

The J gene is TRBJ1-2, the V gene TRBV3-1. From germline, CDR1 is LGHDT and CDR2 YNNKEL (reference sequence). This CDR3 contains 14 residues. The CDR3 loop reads CASSPRQGGFGYTF.